The next 7 T cell receptor beta chains were all read from a single sample in a study of T cell clusters in autoimmune cytopenias. Each sample's input was 250 to 300 ng genomic DNA, 38,000 or so genome equivalents. TRB was amplified by touch-down multiplex PCR, primer pools A and B combined. Following a re-call of the multiplex PCR reads, TCRdb has one entry per CDR3 protein and lacks DNA. The sample table sets out about 7,000 distinct CDR3 sequences. These same records also appear under a second study, on T cell repertoires in aging, cancer and after chemotherapy.

Sequenced material: peripheral blood. Receptor source: a human donor in good health.

The gene calls are TRBV19 and TRBJ2-7; TCRdb calls TRBD1, which cannot be checked without DNA. CDR1 LNHDA and CDR2 SQIVND come from the germline V gene (reference sequence). This CDR3 is built from 11 residues. The CDR3 region is CASSGDRAQYF.

The CDR3: CASSGQDYNEQFF. The chain uses TRBV12-3 or TRBV12-4 and TRBJ2-1; TCRdb indicates TRBD1, and absent DNA this call remains unverified. This CDR3 spans 13 amino acids.

The rearrangement joins TRBV27 to TRBJ2-5; TCRdb lists TRBD1, though no DNA is available to test this call. The CDR3 is 15 residues long. The germline gives CDR1 MNHEY, CDR2 SMNVEV (reference sequence). CDR3 amino acids: CASSSVGGQQETQYF.

The chain combines TRBV12-3 or TRBV12-4 with TRBJ2-1. The CDR3 extends over 13 amino acids. The CDR3 protein is CASSLRGYNEQFF.

CDR3 sequence reads: CASSWARTSDTDTQYF. The chain couples TRBV5-1 to TRBJ2-3; no DNA is available, so the TRBD2 call from TCRdb remains unchecked. This CDR3 contains 16 residues. Germline values: CDR1 SGHRS, CDR2 YFSETQ.

The rearrangement uses TRBV5-4 and TRBJ2-4; the D gene TCRdb calls, TRBD1, cannot be checked with no DNA. The CDR3 loop spans 14 amino acids. CDR1 is SGHNT, CDR2 YYREEE, per germline (reference sequence). The CDR3 sequence is CASSLGGAKNIQYF.

The chain is built from TRBV15 and TRBJ2-5; the TCRdb D gene call, TRBD2, has no DNA to confirm it. This CDR3 has 17 amino acids. Germline CDR1 reads LNHNV; CDR2 reads YYDKDF (reference sequence). The CDR3: CATSRSPPAGRQETQYF.